This TCR beta chain was found in a study of blood T cell repertoires in COVID-19. Study overall: Both acute and convalescent COVID-19 samples were obtained from the United States, Italy and Spain. Nucleic acid was either cDNA or gDNA, and it came from T cells, B-cell-depleted T cells, or PBMCs.

With 6 bases removed from V and 5 bases from J, the gap between germline ends came to 13 bases. The CDR3 runs to 13 residues. CDR1 is LGHNT and CDR2 is FRNRAP in the germline V gene. Original processing methods: Estimated nucleated cell counts came from reference gene primer amplification. The method was immunoSEQ multiplex PCR; TCRdb's version includes in-frame clones alone and lacks a portion of them. That table gives V, J and clone size, and the DNA gave D and trimming. The sample lists 200,000 to 250,000 clones, 85% to 90% occurring once. The sequenced sample was peripheral blood. V usage is TRBV12-5 and J usage is TRBJ1-1; D is perhaps TRBD1 (5 bases). The clonotype was recovered from a young man with active or convalescent COVID-19. This chain's CDR3 is CASGDNVRTEAFF. As DNA, the CDR3 is TGTGCTAGTGGGGACAATGTTCGGACTGAAGCTTTCTTT.